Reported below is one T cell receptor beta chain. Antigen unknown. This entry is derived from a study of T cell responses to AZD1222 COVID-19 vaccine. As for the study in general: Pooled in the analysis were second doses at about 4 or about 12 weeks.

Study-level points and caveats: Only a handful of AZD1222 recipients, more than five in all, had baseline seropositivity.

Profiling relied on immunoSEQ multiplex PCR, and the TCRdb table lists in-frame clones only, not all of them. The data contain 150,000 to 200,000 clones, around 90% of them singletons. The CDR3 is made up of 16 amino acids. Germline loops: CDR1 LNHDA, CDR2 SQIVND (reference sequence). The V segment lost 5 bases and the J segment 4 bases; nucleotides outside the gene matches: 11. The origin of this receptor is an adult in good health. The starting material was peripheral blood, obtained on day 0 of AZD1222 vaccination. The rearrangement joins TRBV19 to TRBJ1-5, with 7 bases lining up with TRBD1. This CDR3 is CASSWGQPGPNQPQHF. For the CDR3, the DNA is TGTGCCAGTAGTTGGGGACAGCCGGGCCCTAATCAGCCCCAGCATTTT. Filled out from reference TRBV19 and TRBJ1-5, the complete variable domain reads DGGITQSPKYLFRKEGQNVTLSCEQNLNHDAMYWYRQDPGQGLRLIYYSQIVNDFQKGDIAEGYSVSREKKESFPLTVTSAQKNPTAFYLCASSWGQPGPNQPQHFGDGTRLSIL.